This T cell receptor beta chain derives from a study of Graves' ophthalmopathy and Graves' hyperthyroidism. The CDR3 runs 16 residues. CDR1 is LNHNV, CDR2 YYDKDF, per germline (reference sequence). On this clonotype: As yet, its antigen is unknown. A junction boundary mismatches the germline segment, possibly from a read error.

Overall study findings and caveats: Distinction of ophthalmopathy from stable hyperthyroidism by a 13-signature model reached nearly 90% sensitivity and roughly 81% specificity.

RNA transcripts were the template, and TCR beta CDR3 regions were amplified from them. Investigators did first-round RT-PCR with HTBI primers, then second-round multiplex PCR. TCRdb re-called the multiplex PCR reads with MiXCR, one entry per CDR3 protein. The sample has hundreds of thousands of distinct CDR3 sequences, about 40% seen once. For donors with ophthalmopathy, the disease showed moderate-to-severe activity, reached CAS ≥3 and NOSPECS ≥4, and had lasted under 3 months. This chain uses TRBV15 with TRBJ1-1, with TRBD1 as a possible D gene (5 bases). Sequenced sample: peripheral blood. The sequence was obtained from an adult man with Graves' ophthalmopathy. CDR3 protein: CATSRDLGGMNTEAFW. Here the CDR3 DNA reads TGTGCCACCAGCAGAGATCTGGGGGGGATGAACACTGAAGCTTTCTGG. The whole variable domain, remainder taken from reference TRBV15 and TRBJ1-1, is DAMVIQNPRYQVTQFGKPVTLSCSQTLNHNVMYWYQQKSSQAPKLLFHYYDKDFNNEADTPDNFQSRRPNTSFCFLDIRSPGLGDTAMYLCATSRDLGGMNTEAFWGQGTRLTVV.